The TCR beta chain under discussion was sequenced for a study of cytomegalovirus exposure and HLA in healthy donors. The study ran its PCR with 60 Vbeta and 13 Jbeta primers. Repertoires were generated with immunoSEQ multiplex PCR, while TCRdb's copy carries only in-frame clones and drops some. The top ten clones hold over 3% of a sample with 100,000 to 150,000 clones, about four fifths of them seen once. Points from the study as a whole: Within an earlier analysis, most TCR beta V segments proved productive either about 87% or about 30% of the time.

The study sampled nominally healthy donors, though unrecorded immune exposures were likely. With respect to this clone: Its antigen is not identified.

After removal of 4 bases from V and 0 bases from J, the junction contained 2 bases not matched to a gene. Germline-derived CDR1 and CDR2 are MNHEY and SVGAGI. The CDR3 loop spans 14 amino acids. Material for sequencing was PBMCs. The genes are TRBV6-5 and TRBJ1-1, with TRBD1 matching 7 bases. This sequence was found in a woman in her 40s in good health and CMV-seropositive. The CDR3 DNA reads as TGTGCCAGCAGTTTACAGGGGCTGAACACTGAAGCTTTCTTT. Its translation is CASSLQGLNTEAFF.